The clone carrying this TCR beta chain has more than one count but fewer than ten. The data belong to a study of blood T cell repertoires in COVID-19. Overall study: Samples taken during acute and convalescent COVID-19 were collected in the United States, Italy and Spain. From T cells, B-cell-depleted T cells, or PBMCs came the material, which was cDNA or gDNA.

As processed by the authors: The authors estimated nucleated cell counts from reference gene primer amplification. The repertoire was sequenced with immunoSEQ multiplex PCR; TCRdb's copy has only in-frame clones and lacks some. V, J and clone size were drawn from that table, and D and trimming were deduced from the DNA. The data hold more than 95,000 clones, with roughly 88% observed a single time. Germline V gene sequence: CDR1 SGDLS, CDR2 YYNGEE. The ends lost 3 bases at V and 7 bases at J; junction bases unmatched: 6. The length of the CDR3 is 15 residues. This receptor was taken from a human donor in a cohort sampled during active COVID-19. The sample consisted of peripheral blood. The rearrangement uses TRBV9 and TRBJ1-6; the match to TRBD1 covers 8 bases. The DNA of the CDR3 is TGTGCCAGCAGCGCCGGACAGGGAGGAAATTCACCCCTCCACTTT. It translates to CASSAGQGGNSPLHF.